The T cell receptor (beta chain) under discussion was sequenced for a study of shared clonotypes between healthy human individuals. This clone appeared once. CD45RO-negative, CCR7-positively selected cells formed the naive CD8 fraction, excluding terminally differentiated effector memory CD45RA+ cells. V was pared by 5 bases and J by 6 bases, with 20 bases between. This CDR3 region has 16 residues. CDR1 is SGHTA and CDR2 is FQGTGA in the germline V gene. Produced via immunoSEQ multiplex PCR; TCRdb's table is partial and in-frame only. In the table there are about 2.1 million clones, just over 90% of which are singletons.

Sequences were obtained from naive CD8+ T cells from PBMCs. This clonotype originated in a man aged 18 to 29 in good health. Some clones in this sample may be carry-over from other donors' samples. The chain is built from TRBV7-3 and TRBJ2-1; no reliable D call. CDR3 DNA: TGTGCCAGCAGCCCGGGCCCGATGGCGGCTTTCAATGAGCAGTTCTTC. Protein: CASSPGPMAAFNEQFF.